This T cell receptor (beta chain) emerged from a study of STAT3 mutations in large granular lymphocyte leukemia. Study-wide results and caveats: Every T-LGLL patient had at least one immunodominant TCRbeta clonotype.

In regard to this clone: Its antigen remains unidentified.

Here immunoSEQ multiplex PCR was the method, and the copy in TCRdb shows in-frame clones only, minus some. The profile covers some 10,000 clones, with 70% to 90% appearing a single time and about a quarter taken by the ten largest. With 0 bases clipped from V and 12 bases from J, the junction kept 3 bases outside the gene matches. The CDR3 runs 13 residues. Germline CDR1 reads SGHAT; CDR2 reads FQNNGV. The chain joins TRBV11-2 to TRBJ2-1; 9 nucleotides line up with TRBD1. Material for sequencing was peripheral blood mononuclear cells. The sequence derives from a man aged 55-75 years with T-cell large granular lymphocyte leukemia. Some clones in this sample may be carry-over from other donors' samples. DNA for the CDR3: TGTGCCAGCAGCTTAGAGACAGGGGGAATGCAGTTCTTC. It specifies CASSLETGGMQFF.